The 13 T cell receptor beta chains presented below share a single source sample, sequenced in a study of CD8 T cells in Susac syndrome. Reverse transcription of 0.5 to 1 ug RNA used random hexamers. MiXCR, applied by TCRdb to the immunoSEQ multiplex PCR reads, yields one record per CDR3 protein. This sample yields about 180,000 distinct CDR3 sequences, of which over 85% are seen a single time; roughly 0.1% belongs to the top ten. The sequenced material came from CD4+ T cells from PBMCs. The receptor set was obtained from a human donor with multiple sclerosis.

The chain links TRBV12-3 or TRBV12-4 to TRBJ1-1, with 9 bases lining up with TRBD1. The junction had 8 bases not matched to a gene; V was cut back by 6 bases and J by 6 bases. CDR3 size: 14 residues. The CDR3 sequence: CASSQQGASPEAFF. CDR3 in DNA: TGTGCCAGCAGCCAACAGGGGGCTTCCCCTGAAGCTTTCTTT.

The rearrangement joins TRBV5-6 to TRBJ1-1; D is ambiguous. V was clipped by 10 bases and J by 0 bases, with 13 bases between them. Germline-derived CDR1 and CDR2 are SGHDT and YYEEEE. The CDR3 length is 13 residues. This chain's CDR3 is CACREAVNTEAFF. The CDR3 DNA follows: TGTGCCTGCCGGGAAGCAGTGAACACTGAAGCTTTCTTT.

The chain combines TRBV18 with TRBJ2-5, with D possibly being TRBD2 (5 bases). Germline V CDR1 and CDR2: KGHSH, LQKENI. V was cut by 2 bases and J by 4 bases, with 5 bases left in between. The CDR3 totals 12 residues. The CDR3 sequence is CASSPEGETQYF. CDR3 DNA sequence: TGTGCCAGCTCACCAGAGGGAGAGACCCAGTACTTC.

The rearrangement links TRBV5-4 to TRBJ2-5; D remains unclear. Germline assignment: CDR1 SGHNT and CDR2 YYREEE (reference sequence). This CDR3 contains 12 residues. The V gene lost 4 bases and the J gene lost 5 bases, with 9 bases spanning the gap. CDR3 DNA sequence: TGTGCCAGCAGCCGGAGCTGGGAGACCCAGTACTTC. Its translation is CASSRSWETQYF.

V and J are TRBV27 and TRBJ2-7; possible D gene TRBD1, 5 bases. The V and J ends lost 7 bases and 3 bases respectively, with 22 bases between them. Germline CDR1 is MNHEY and CDR2 is SMNVEV (reference sequence). This CDR3 comprises 16 residues. The CDR3 nucleotides are TGTGCCAGCACCTTGGAACATCAGGGTAGAGGCTACGAGCAGTACTTC. It specifies CASTLEHQGRGYEQYF.

The CDR3 DNA reads TGTGCCAGCAGCTTAGGGGTAGGGGGCCCTTACGAGCAGTACTTC. Its protein product is CASSLGVGGPYEQYF. The chain carries TRBV7-8 and TRBJ2-7, with TRBD1 matching over 7 bases. The germline gives CDR1 SGHVS, CDR2 FQNEAQ. The trim removed 1 base at V and 4 bases at J, leaving 7 bases unmatched. This CDR3 is built from 15 residues.

The chain uses TRBV7-2 and TRBJ1-4; D is unresolved. Trimming pared 5 bases from V and 0 bases from J, leaving 7 bases between. The CDR3 is made up of 14 amino acids. Germline values: CDR1 SGHTA, CDR2 FQGNSA. CDR3 protein: CASSLSATNEKLFF. The CDR3 DNA reads TGTGCCAGCAGCCTGTCGGCAACTAATGAAAAACTGTTTTTT.

The chain combines TRBV10-3 with TRBJ2-7, with D maybe TRBD2 (6 bases). Trimming took off 6 bases at V and 5 bases at J, with 17 bases between the two ends. Germline V gene lookup returns CDR1 ENHRY and CDR2 SYGVKD. This CDR3 has 14 residues. CDR3 loop: CAISRAGSGNEQYF. The CDR3 coding sequence is TGTGCCATCAGCCGGGCCGGGAGTGGAAACGAGCAGTACTTC.

The rearrangement links TRBV2 to TRBJ2-3; D uncertain. This CDR3 contains 13 residues. V was shortened by 4 bases and J by 3 bases, with 8 bases between the two germline ends. The germline gives CDR1 SNHLY, CDR2 FYNNEI. DNA of the CDR3: TGTGCCAGCAGTGTGGTTGGTACAGATACGCAGTATTTT. Its protein product is CASSVVGTDTQYF.

The rearrangement links TRBV18 to TRBJ1-2; D possibly corresponds to TRBD1 (5 bases). The V end lost 0 bases, the J end lost 7 bases, and 12 bases lay between the germline ends. The CDR3 consists of 14 residues. The germline V gene encodes CDR1 KGHSH and CDR2 LQKENI. The CDR3 protein is CASSPPGVDLGYTF. The CDR3, as DNA: TGTGCCAGCTCACCACCGGGGGTAGATCTTGGCTACACCTTC. Together with reference TRBV18 and TRBJ1-2, the CDR3 gives the full variable domain: NAGVMQNPRHLVRRRGQEARLRCSPMKGHSHVYWYRQLPEEGLKFMVYLQKENIIDESGMPKERFSAEFPKEGPSILRIQQVVRGDSAAYFCASSPPGVDLGYTFGSGTRLTVV.

J is TRBJ2-1 and V is TRBV6-6, with 11 bases that match TRBD1. The germline V gene encodes CDR1 MNHNY and CDR2 SVGAGI (reference sequence). The J segment lost 9 bases and the V segment lost 7 bases, leaving 8 bases of the junction unmatched. The CDR3 loop spans 14 amino acids. Here the CDR3 reads CASTIGQGAGEQFF. The CDR3 region has the DNA TGTGCCAGCACTATAGGACAGGGGGCTGGTGAGCAGTTCTTC.

This rearrangement joins TRBV7-2 to TRBJ2-7; no definite D call. Trimming cost V 5 bases and J 4 bases, with 6 bases left between them. Germline V gene lookup returns CDR1 SGHTA and CDR2 FQGNSA. The CDR3 covers 11 residues. The CDR3 DNA reads TGTGCCAGCAGCAAGCAATACGAGCAGTACTTC. Its protein is CASSKQYEQYF.

The chain carries TRBV2 and TRBJ2-2, with a possible D match to TRBD2 (5 bases). This CDR3 has 13 residues. CDR1 is SNHLY and CDR2 is FYNNEI in the germline V gene. V was cut by 8 bases and J by 7 bases, with 14 bases left in between. Here the CDR3 reads CASRSRGSGELFF. CDR3 sequence (DNA): TGTGCCAGCCGAAGCCGGGGAAGCGGGGAGCTGTTTTTT.